This T cell receptor beta chain was sequenced for a study of T cells in Graves' hyperthyroidism and ophthalmopathy. V was clipped by 6 bases and J by 0 bases; unmatched bases: 5. From germline, CDR1 is MNHNS and CDR2 SASEGT. The CDR3 spans 14 residues. Comment on this clonotype: Its specificity is not known.

The PBMCs were sourced from fresh peripheral blood (less than 11 ml). Study observations and caveats: Blood shared most expanded thyroid clonotypes above 0.001.

It was RNA transcripts that yielded the amplified TCR beta CDR3 regions. Using the HTBI primer set, a first-round RT-PCR was run on the TCR CDR3. TCRdb re-analysed the multiplex PCR reads in MiXCR, keeping a single row per CDR3 protein. Of 200,000 to 250,000 distinct CDR3 sequences listed, 15% to 20% were seen once; the top ten hold 25% to 30%. This clonotype was obtained from a woman aged 18-29 years with Graves' ophthalmopathy. The chain has TRBV6-1 and TRBJ2-7; TRBD2 aligns across 7 bases. The specimen was blood. CDR3 coding DNA: TGTGCCAGCAGCCAGAGCGGGGACTCCTACGAGCAGTACTTC. Translated: CASSQSGDSYEQYF.